This T cell receptor (beta chain) was captured by sequencing in a study of alternative splicing in chronic myeloid leukemia remission (dated by TCRdb to the early 2020s). For context, the study as a whole: RNA sequencing was used to profile peripheral blood obtained from chronic-phase CML patients at diagnosis and at remission, and the resulting profiles were compared with those of healthy donors. Median ages of roughly 49 years at diagnosis, about 59 at remission and 35 to 45 for healthy controls were recorded. In terms of female/male counts, the diagnosis samples were 11/5, the remission samples were 8/3 and the controls were 2/4. Total RNA was extracted with Trizol from peripheral blood mononuclear cells of diagnosis, remission and control samples. Overall study results and their limits: Strong differences in blood cell composition were observed between timepoints, with a shift from myeloid progenitor enrichment at diagnosis to mature lymphoid enrichment at remission. At remission, blood cell composition had been reconfigured so that it resembled normal controls enriched in lymphoid cells.

The germline V gene gives CDR1 as SGHAT and CDR2 as FQNNGV. The CDR3, from cysteine to phenylalanine, totals 16 residues. DNA is not on record. In the case of this clonotype: The antigen it binds to is not known.

The protocol used for the library was bulk RNA-seq. The TruSeq Stranded RNA sample prep kit was used to generate libraries of poly-A-enriched mRNA from an input of 0.8 to 1 ug total RNA. Paired-end sequencing was carried out on a HiSeq 2500, and each sample was sequenced in triplicate. A read length of 125 nucleotides per mate was used for RNA-seq. The paper's data handling went like this. Reads were trimmed and aligned to hg38 with STAR v2.7, with quality control by FASTQC, RSeQC and multiqc. Salmon 0.14.1 was used to quantify gene expression levels as transcripts per million (TPM). The results of principal component analysis suggested that neither trial, library batch, sequencing batch, treatment regimen nor sex drove the transcriptomic profiles. TCRdb reprocessed the reads and lists each CDR3 protein sequence as a single entry, with no DNA. The V and J calls follow TCRdb's processing rather than the paper's. Within this sample are roughly 350 distinct CDR3 sequences, with approximately 94% of them counted one time only. The ten largest clones capture approximately 15% of the sample.

Peripheral blood from several healthy donors served as normal controls. The receptor's source is a person between 30 and 50 years old in good health. The sequenced sample was PBMCs. The rearranged chain carries TRBV11-2 and TRBJ2-1; TCRdb's assignment of TRBD2 cannot be checked, as there is no DNA. Here the CDR3 is given as CASSLELAGELAEQFF.